This T cell receptor beta chain is from a study of beta chain features in type 1 diabetes. The sequenced template was cDNA made from the entire isolated RNA. TCRdb keeps only in-frame clones here, not all; method: immunoSEQ multiplex PCR. The sample contains over 200,000 clones, approximately 10% of which appear only once. This CDR3 spans 15 amino acids. Germline V CDR1 and CDR2: SGHNT, YYREEE (reference sequence). Germline trimming cut 4 bases from V and 6 bases from J; bases unmatched to any gene: 9. Study-wide findings and caveats: All four CD4+ subsets of Type 1 diabetes patients contained TCRB CDR3s that were moderately but significantly shorter. Sampled from patients, naive, central memory and Treg TCRB repertoires appeared more similar than those sampled from healthy donors.

The sample holds a few counts of this clone. Its matching antigen is unknown. The J gene is TRBJ1-5, the V gene TRBV5-4, with 8 bases aligning to TRBD1. What was sequenced was naive CD4+ T cells from blood. The sequence was obtained from a man aged 30 to 45 with type 1 diabetes. As DNA, the CDR3 is TGTGCCAGCAGCGTCGACAGGGGTAATGGTCAGCCCCAGCATTTT. Protein: CASSVDRGNGQPQHF.